This T cell receptor (beta chain) was captured in a study of T cell responses to AZD1222 COVID-19 vaccine. Broader study findings: Females outnumbered males among donors, who were mostly white British; clonal diversity was possibly underestimated.

By sample fraction, this clone is medium-sized (0.01 to 0.1%). Its target is unknown. The V gene's germline CDR1 is LNHDA and CDR2 SQIVND (reference sequence). V lost 10 bases to trimming and J lost 7 bases, with 16 bases between them. The CDR3 is 12 amino acids. Libraries were prepared by immunoSEQ multiplex PCR; TCRdb keeps only in-frame clonotypes and omits some of them. This sample has about 83,000 clones, with 86% found just once. This specimen was peripheral blood, taken on day 0 of AZD1222 vaccination. V gene TRBV19 combines with J gene TRBJ1-2, with D possibly TRBD1 on 5 matching bases. This clonotype was obtained from an adult in good health. The CDR3 sequence is CATSRQGTGYTF. CDR3 coding DNA: TGTGCCACCTCTCGGCAGGGTACTGGCTACACCTTC.